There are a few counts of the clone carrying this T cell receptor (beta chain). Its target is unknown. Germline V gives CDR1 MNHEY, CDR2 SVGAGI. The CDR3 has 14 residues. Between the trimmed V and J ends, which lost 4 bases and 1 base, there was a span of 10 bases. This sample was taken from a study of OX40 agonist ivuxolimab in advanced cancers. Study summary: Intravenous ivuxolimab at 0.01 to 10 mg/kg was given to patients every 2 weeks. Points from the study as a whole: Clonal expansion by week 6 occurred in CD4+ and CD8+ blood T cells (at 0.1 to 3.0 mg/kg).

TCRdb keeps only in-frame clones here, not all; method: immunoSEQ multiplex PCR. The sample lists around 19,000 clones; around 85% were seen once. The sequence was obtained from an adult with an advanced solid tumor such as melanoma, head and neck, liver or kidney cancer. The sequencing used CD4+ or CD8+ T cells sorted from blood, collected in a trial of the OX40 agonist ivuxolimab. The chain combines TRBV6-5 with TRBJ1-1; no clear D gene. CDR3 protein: CASSLAGRNTEAFF. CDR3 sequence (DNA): TGTGCCAGCAGTTTGGCGGGGAGGAACACTGAAGCTTTCTTT.